These T cell receptor beta chains were read from a single sample in a study of blood T cell repertoires in COVID-19. The data were produced by immunoSEQ multiplex PCR, yet TCRdb's version contains in-frame clones alone and is incomplete. The sample shows around 310,000 clones, 88% of them seen only once. The sample comprised peripheral blood. These receptors all come from a woman in her forties or fifties with active or convalescent COVID-19. CDR3s include the opening cysteine and the closing phenylalanine or tryptophan. The D gene is left open where the match is weak. The size of a clone is reported for some rows only, either as once, few or many, or as a class for expanded clones.

j_call,d_call,v_call,clone_size,cdr3_nt,cdr3_aa
TRBJ1-1,.,TRBV9,.,TGTGCCAGCAGCGTAGACGGGAGTTCCACTGAAGCTTTCTTT,CASSVDGSSTEAFF
TRBJ2-7,.,TRBV3-1/TRBV3-2,.,TGTGCCAGCAGCCAAGGTAGCGTAGTCCCCTACGAGCAGTACTTC,CASSQGSVVPYEQYF
TRBJ2-6,TRBD2,TRBV5-1,.,TGCGCCAGCAGCAGGGAGGGATCTGGGGCCAACGTCCTGACTTTC,CASSREGSGANVLTF
TRBJ2-1,.,TRBV6-5,.,TGTGCCAGCAGTTACTCCGCCAGGGGGGCCATTGAGCAGTTCTTC,CASSYSARGAIEQFF
TRBJ2-7,.,TRBV25-1,.,TGTGCCAGCAGTGAATCGGGGGTCTACGAGCAGTACTTC,CASSESGVYEQYF
TRBJ2-1,TRBD2,TRBV19,.,TGTGCCAGTAGTCTTCAAGCTTGGGCGGGAGGGGATGAGCAGTTCTTC,CASSLQAWAGGDEQFF
TRBJ1-2,.,TRBV6-5,once,TGTGCCAGCAGTTACTCCGCAGGGACTAACTATGGCTACACCTTC,CASSYSAGTNYGYTF
TRBJ1-6,.,TRBV6-2/TRBV6-3,.,TGTGCCAGCAGCCTCGAGGATAGCTCCTATAATTCACCCCTCCACTTT,CASSLEDSSYNSPLHF
TRBJ1-1,.,TRBV27,.,TGTGCCAGCAGTCCGGGGACTGCGGCGAACACTGAAGCTTTCTTT,CASSPGTAANTEAFF
TRBJ2-5,.,TRBV6-2/TRBV6-3,once,TGTGCCAGCAGTTCCCTACTGTACCAAGAGACCCAGTACTTC,CASSSLLYQETQYF
TRBJ1-2,TRBD1,TRBV29-1,.,TGCAGCGTGGTAGGACAGGCTAACTATGGCTACACCTTC,CSVVGQANYGYTF
TRBJ1-1,TRBD1,TRBV7-8,.,TGTGCCAGCAGCTCGAACTCAGGGGGAAAAGCTTTCTTT,CASSSNSGGKAFF
TRBJ2-3,TRBD2,TRBV15,.,TGTGCCACCAGCAGAGATAAAGGAGCGGGAGGTTATACGCAGTATTTT,CATSRDKGAGGYTQYF
TRBJ2-5,.,TRBV9,.,TGTGCCAGCAGCGTAGGAGGGGGGGGAGAGACCCAGTACTTC,CASSVGGGGETQYF
TRBJ2-1,TRBD2,TRBV5-1,.,TGCGCCAGCAGCTCCGGTTGGTCGGGAGGCCTCAATGAGCAGTTCTTC,CASSSGWSGGLNEQFF
TRBJ1-4,.,TRBV7-9,.,TGTGCCAGCAGCTCCGACAGGCCGAATGAAAAACTGTTTTTT,CASSSDRPNEKLFF
TRBJ2-3,TRBD2,TRBV4-1,.,TGCGCCAGCAGCCAAGAGTCAACTAGCGGGAGCACAGATACGCAGTATTTT,CASSQESTSGSTDTQYF
TRBJ2-5,.,TRBV18,.,TGTGCCAGCTCACCAGGAGGCCTCGGGGAGACCCAGTACTTC,CASSPGGLGETQYF
TRBJ2-3,TRBD2,TRBV7-2,.,TGTGCCAGCAGCCACAAAAGCGGGGGGAACACAGATACGCAGTATTTT,CASSHKSGGNTDTQYF
TRBJ2-4,.,TRBV7-2,.,TGTGCCAGCAGCTTATCGGGTGGTGTAGCCAAAAACATTCAGTACTTC,CASSLSGGVAKNIQYF
TRBJ1-2,TRBD1,TRBV27,.,TGTGCCAGCAGTTTTTCCGGACAGGGGGCTTTTGGCTACACCTTC,CASSFSGQGAFGYTF
TRBJ1-2,TRBD1,TRBV24-1,.,TGTGCCACCAGTGACCCGGGACAGGAACACTATGGCTACACCTTC,CATSDPGQEHYGYTF
TRBJ2-5,TRBD2,TRBV29-1,.,TGCAGCGTTGAAGATGGGCTAGCGGGGGGTCTAGAGACCCAGTACTTC,CSVEDGLAGGLETQYF
TRBJ1-2,TRBD1,TRBV10-3,.,TGTGCCATCAGTGAGTCCCCACAGGGGAGAGGGGGTGTGGTGAATGGCTACACCTTC,CAISESPQGRGGVVNGYTF
TRBJ2-3,TRBD1,TRBV5-5,.,TGTGCCAGCAGCTCCGGGACAGGGGCACGAAACACAGATACGCAGTATTTT,CASSSGTGARNTDTQYF
TRBJ2-1,.,TRBV7-3,.,TGTGCCAGCAGCCTAGCGTCCTACAATGAGCAGTTCTTC,CASSLASYNEQFF
TRBJ2-2,.,TRBV7-2,.,TGTGCCAGCAGCTTAGCGAGGGTGGCCGGGGAGCTGTTTTTT,CASSLARVAGELFF
TRBJ1-1,.,TRBV6-6,.,TGTGCCAGCAGTTTGACAGGAAAAGCTTTCTTT,CASSLTGKAFF
TRBJ1-5,.,TRBV5-6,once,TGTGCCAGCAGCTTGGCAGGCTTGACAGTCATAAATCAGCCCCAGCATTTT,CASSLAGLTVINQPQHF
TRBJ1-3,TRBD1,TRBV6-5,once,TGTGCCAGCCAAACAGGGGCCTTCGGCGGCACCATATATTTT,CASQTGAFGGTIYF
TRBJ2-7,TRBD1,TRBV24-1,once,TGTGCCACGGACGGACAGGGAAATTATGGCGAGCAGTACTTC,CATDGQGNYGEQYF
TRBJ2-7,.,TRBV19,.,TGTGCCAGTAGTGAGACTATAACCTACGAGCAGTACTTC,CASSETITYEQYF
TRBJ2-5,.,TRBV12-3/TRBV12-4,.,TGTGCCAGCACCCGGGGAGAGACCCAGTACTTC,CASTRGETQYF
TRBJ1-3,TRBD1,TRBV4-2,.,TGTGCCAGCAGCCAAGGCAGGGGGCAGGAAAACACCATATATTTT,CASSQGRGQENTIYF
TRBJ1-2,.,TRBV24-1,.,TGTGCCACCAGTGCCCAGAGGTCATCTGGCTACACCTTC,CATSAQRSSGYTF
TRBJ1-2,.,TRBV27,.,TGTGCCAGCAGGTCAGGGACTCTCTATGGCTACACCTTC,CASRSGTLYGYTF
TRBJ2-7,.,TRBV7-8,.,TGTGCCAGCAGCTTAGTAGGGGCCAATTACGAGCAGTACTTC,CASSLVGANYEQYF
TRBJ1-2,.,TRBV9,few,TGTGCCAGCGGCGGCGGGGCAGCTTATGGCTACACCTTC,CASGGGAAYGYTF
TRBJ1-1,TRBD1,TRBV2,.,TGTGCCAGCAGTAAGGAGGGGGCTGCAGGGAGTGAAGCTTTCTTT,CASSKEGAAGSEAFF